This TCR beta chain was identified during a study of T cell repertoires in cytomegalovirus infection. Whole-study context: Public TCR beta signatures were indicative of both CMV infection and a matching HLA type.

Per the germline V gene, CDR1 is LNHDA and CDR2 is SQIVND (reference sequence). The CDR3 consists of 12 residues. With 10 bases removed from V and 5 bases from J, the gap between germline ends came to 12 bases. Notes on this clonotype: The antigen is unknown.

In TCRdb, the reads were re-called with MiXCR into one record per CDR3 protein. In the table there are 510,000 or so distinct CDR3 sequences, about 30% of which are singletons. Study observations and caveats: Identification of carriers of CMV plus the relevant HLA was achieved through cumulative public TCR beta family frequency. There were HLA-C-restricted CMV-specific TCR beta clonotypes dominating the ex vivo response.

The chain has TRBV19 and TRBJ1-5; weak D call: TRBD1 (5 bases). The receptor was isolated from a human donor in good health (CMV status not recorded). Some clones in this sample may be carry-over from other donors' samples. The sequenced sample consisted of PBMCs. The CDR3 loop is CATRAGDQPQHF. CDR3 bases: TGTGCCACCAGGGCCGGAGATCAGCCCCAGCATTTT.